Sequencing of this T cell receptor beta chain was carried out in a study of shared clonotypes between healthy human individuals (dated by TCRdb to 2018 to 2021). Study-wide context: A couple of women and a few men aged 18 to 49 years were included in the cohort. The study deeply sequenced blood TCR repertoires of about 5 healthy adults to estimate repertoire size and the extent of clonotype sharing between individuals. Per donor, leukapheresis produced somewhere between about 0.94 and 9 billion PBMCs. To increase sequencing depth and limit assay-specific biases, TCR repertoire library preparation and sequencing were carried out by different laboratories using diverse techniques. The study at large found these results: Because the study included a small number of donors, the genetic and exposure-history diversity represented was limited. Pairwise subsampling indicated that sequencing depth was expected to affect the degree of clonotype sharing among donors. Only blood was sampled, and tissue TCR repertoires likely differ from those in blood.

As regards this clone: Its antigen remains unidentified. A read error may account for a junction end that differs from germline.

Using the deep immunoSEQ assay, TCR CDR3 regions were amplified from genomic DNA by multiplex PCR. For each cell subset, the extracted genomic DNA was distributed evenly across all wells of several immunoSEQ 96-well plates, and each plate served as one replicate. For unsorted PBMC, 250 to 300 ng genomic DNA, equal to about 29,000 T cell genomes, was loaded into each replicate PCR. Unsorted PBMC genomic DNA was sequenced across ten immunoSEQ deep assay plates. Purified libraries were quantified with a Qubit 3.0 fluorometer, sized on a Bioanalyzer 2100, and re-quantified with the KAPA Library Quantification kit. A separate single-read 150-cycle Illumina NextSeq 550 flow cell was used to sequence each immunoSEQ 96-well plate. For the original study's pipeline: Because only junctional sequences without quality scores were contained in the immunoSEQ output, filtering matching that applied to full-length reads could not be performed. Sequences were annotated with PyIR, a Python wrapper for IgBLAST v1.9, using IMGT germline references to assign V/J genes and CDR3. Reads with weak V/J assignments (E-value above 1e-6), missing CDR3, stop codons, out-of-frame junctions, or ambiguous translated residues were removed. V3J clonotypes were defined as sequences sharing the same inferred V gene, J gene, and CDR3 amino acid sequence. Percentage overlap between repertoires was calculated by dividing the number of shared unique clonotypes by the size of the smaller repertoire. RTK rarefaction, the Chao1 estimator, and Recon v2.1 estimates of unobserved clonotypes were used to assess repertoire richness. TCRdb holds this immuneACCESS table with in-frame rearrangements only. Some clones are missing; in checked studies, unresolved V genes explain under half, and the rest has no known cause. V, J and clone size are those of that table, while D and trimming were read from the DNA. The sample table contains about 490,000 clones; only one count was recorded for 60% to 85% of them. Around 13% of the sample belongs to the ten largest clones.

The donors were healthy, HIV-negative adults who had no recently reported acute infections or vaccinations. Every donor was a Caucasian adult residing in Nashville, Tennessee, USA. For unsorted samples, 85 million to 100 million PBMCs were counted, and genomic DNA was extracted using the QIAamp DNA Blood Mini kit. Blood was obtained by leukapheresis, after which PBMCs were separated by Ficoll-Histopaque density gradient centrifugation and cryopreserved in liquid nitrogen vapor phase. This sequence was found in a middle-aged woman in good health. Some clones in this sample may be carry-over from other donors' samples. Sequenced input: PBMCs.

The CDR3 has the sequence CASSQEGDVSYERHF. The nucleotides are TGTGCCAGCAGCCAAGAAGGAGATGTATCCTACGAGCGGCACTTC. The chain is made from TRBV4-2 and TRBJ2-7; the D gene is perhaps TRBD2, on 5 matching bases. The CDR3 runs 15 residues from the cysteine to the phenylalanine. Only CDR3 DNA remains: 45 bases, in frame from the first base. The germline V gene provides CDR1 LGHNA and CDR2 YNFKEQ.